These 11 T cell receptor beta chains were sequenced from one sample in a study of beta chain features in type 1 diabetes. The whole isolated RNA underwent reverse transcription, so sequencing captured expressed TCRB transcripts. Clones were read by immunoSEQ multiplex PCR, and TCRdb kept only the in-frame ones, dropping some. Here the sample spans about 660,000 clones, 11% to 15% being singletons. These TCRs are of unknown antigen specificity. Study outcomes and limitations: When Type 1 diabetes patients were examined, their TCRB CDR3s proved moderately but significantly shorter in all four CD4+ subsets.

Source material: naive CD4+ T cells from blood. These TCRs come from a young man with type 1 diabetes.

This clone turned up a few times. V is TRBV30 and J is TRBJ2-7; possibly TRBD1 or TRBD2 for D (5 bases each). V was pared by 0 bases and J by 2 bases, with 11 bases between. Germline lookup yields CDR1 GTSNPN and CDR2 SVGIG (reference sequence). The CDR3 covers 14 residues. This chain's CDR3 is CAWSVGGSTYEQYF. CDR3 DNA: TGTGCCTGGAGTGTTGGGGGATCCACCTACGAGCAGTACTTC. The full variable domain, its missing parts supplied by reference TRBV30 and TRBJ2-7, is SQTIHQWPATLVQPVGSPLSLECTVEGTSNPNLYWYRQAAGRGLQLLFYSVGIGQISSEVPQNLSASRPQDRQFILSSKKLLLSDSGFYLCAWSVGGSTYEQYFGPGTRLTVT.

The chain employs TRBV4-2 and TRBJ2-3; D unclear. V dropped 0 bases and J dropped 2 bases, with 9 bases sitting between them. The CDR3 runs to 15 residues. The germline V gene encodes CDR1 LGHNA and CDR2 YNFKEQ. The CDR3 DNA reads TGTGCCAGCAGCCAAGATTGGGTAAACACAGATACGCAGTATTTT. This translates into CASSQDWVNTDTQYF.

The rearrangement uses TRBV28 and TRBJ1-6; 7 bases fit TRBD1. The V gene end was trimmed by 5 bases and the J gene end by 13 bases; junction bases not matched to a gene: 11. CDR3 length equals 14 residues. Per germline, CDR1 MDHEN and CDR2 SYDVKM. The CDR3 sequence: CASSTFYTGDPLHF. CDR3 in DNA: TGTGCCAGCAGTACGTTTTATACAGGGGATCCCCTCCACTTT.

CDR3 sequence reads: CSVEDGRSGNTIYF. CDR3 bases: TGCAGCGTTGAAGACGGTCGCTCTGGAAACACCATATATTTT. The V and J genes are TRBV29-1 and TRBJ1-3; D remains unclear. This CDR3 is 14 amino acids long. V was pared by 0 bases and J by 0 bases, with 6 bases between. The V gene's germline CDR1 is SQVTM and CDR2 ANQGSEA.

V usage is TRBV4-1 and J usage is TRBJ2-7, with D perhaps being TRBD1 or TRBD2 (5 bases each). The length of the CDR3 is 16 residues. The germline gives CDR1 MGHRA, CDR2 YSYEKL. V lost 2 bases and J lost 2, with 16 bases in between. CDR3 in DNA: TGCGCCAGCAGCCAACCCGGAAGGGACCCCACCTACGAGCAGTACTTC. Its protein product is CASSQPGRDPTYEQYF.

This clone was seen only a few times. Here the CDR3 DNA reads TGTGCCTGGACCACAGGTCCGCGGGCCGGGGAGCTGTTTTTT. As protein: CAWTTGPRAGELFF. The rearrangement uses TRBV30 and TRBJ2-2; the D call may be TRBD1 or TRBD2 (5 bases each). The V end was cut by 4 bases, the J end by 6 bases, with 15 bases between. The CDR3 is 14 residues long. Germline CDR1 reads GTSNPN; CDR2 reads SVGIG (reference sequence). Combining the CDR3 with reference TRBV30 and TRBJ2-2 gives the whole variable domain SQTIHQWPATLVQPVGSPLSLECTVEGTSNPNLYWYRQAAGRGLQLLFYSVGIGQISSEVPQNLSASRPQDRQFILSSKKLLLSDSGFYLCAWTTGPRAGELFFGEGSRLTVL.

The chain recombines TRBV6-6 with TRBJ1-1, with TRBD1 identical over 9 bases. V lost 6 bases and J lost 5; bases outside the gene matches: 7. The germline V gene has CDR1 MNHNY and CDR2 SVGAGI (reference sequence). The length of the CDR3 is 14 residues. The CDR3: CASRPQGARTEAFF. The CDR3 coding sequence is TGTGCCAGCAGGCCACAGGGGGCAAGAACTGAAGCTTTCTTT.

The chain recombines TRBV28 with TRBJ1-2; possible D gene TRBD1, 6 bases. The CDR3 covers 14 residues. Trimming stripped 3 bases from V and 2 bases from J, with 10 bases between. The germline V gene has CDR1 MDHEN and CDR2 SYDVKM. The CDR3 is CASSFGTGNYGYTF. For the CDR3, the DNA is TGTGCCAGCAGTTTCGGCACAGGGAACTATGGCTACACCTTC.

The rearrangement joins TRBV27 to TRBJ1-5; 9 bases are a match to TRBD1. Germline values: CDR1 MNHEY, CDR2 SMNVEV (reference sequence). The ends lost 5 bases at V and 3 bases at J; junction bases unmatched: 8. The CDR3 has 16 residues. For the CDR3, the DNA is TGTGCCAGCAGTCTTACCGGGACAGGGAACAATCAGCCCCAGCATTTT. Residues: CASSLTGTGNNQPQHF.

The sample holds a few counts of this clone. The chain recombines TRBV4-3 with TRBJ1-2; D perhaps matches TRBD1 (6 bases). V was clipped by 3 bases and J by 2 bases, with 13 bases between them. Germline lookup yields CDR1 LGHNA and CDR2 YSLEER. The CDR3 has 15 amino acids. This chain's CDR3 is CASSHKRTENYGYTF. In nucleotides, the CDR3 is TGCGCCAGCAGCCACAAGCGGACAGAGAACTATGGCTACACCTTC.

The chain uses TRBV5-6 and TRBJ2-4; D might be TRBD2 (5 bases). The germline V gene encodes CDR1 SGHDT and CDR2 YYEEEE. V gave up 4 bases and J gave up 4 bases, with 18 bases separating them. This CDR3 is built from 16 residues. CDR3 bases: TGTGCCAGCAGCCCGGGGAGTCCCTTAGGGAAAAACATTCAGTACTTC. Its protein product is CASSPGSPLGKNIQYF. Combining the CDR3 with reference TRBV5-6 and TRBJ2-4 gives the whole variable domain DAGVTQSPTHLIKTRGQQVTLRCSPKSGHDTVSWYQQALGQGPQFIFQYYEEEERQRGNFPDRFSGHQFPNYSSELNVNALLLGDSALYLCASSPGSPLGKNIQYFGAGTRLSVL.